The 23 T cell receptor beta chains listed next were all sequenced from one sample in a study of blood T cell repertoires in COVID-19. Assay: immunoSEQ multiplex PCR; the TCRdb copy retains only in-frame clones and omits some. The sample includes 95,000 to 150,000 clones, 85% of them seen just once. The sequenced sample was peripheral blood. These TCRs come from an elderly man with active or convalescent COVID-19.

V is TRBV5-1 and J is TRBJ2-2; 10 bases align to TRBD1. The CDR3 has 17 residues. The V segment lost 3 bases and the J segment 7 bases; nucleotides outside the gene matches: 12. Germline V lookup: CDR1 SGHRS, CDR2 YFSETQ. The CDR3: CASSWRPGTGDGGELFF. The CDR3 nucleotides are TGCGCCAGCAGCTGGCGGCCCGGGACAGGGGATGGCGGGGAGCTGTTTTTT.

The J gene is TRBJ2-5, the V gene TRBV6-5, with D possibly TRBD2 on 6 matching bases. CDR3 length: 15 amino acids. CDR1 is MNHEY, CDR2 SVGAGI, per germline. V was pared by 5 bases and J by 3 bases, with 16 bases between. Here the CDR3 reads CASSPFGVAEETQYF. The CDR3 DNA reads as TGTGCCAGCAGTCCCTTTGGGGTAGCGGAAGAGACCCAGTACTTC.

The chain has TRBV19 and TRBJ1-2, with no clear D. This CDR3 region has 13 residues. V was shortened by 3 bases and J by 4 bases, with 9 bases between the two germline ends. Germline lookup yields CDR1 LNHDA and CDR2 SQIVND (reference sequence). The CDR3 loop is CASSMGRSYGYTF. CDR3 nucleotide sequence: TGTGCCAGTAGTATGGGCCGATCCTATGGCTACACCTTC.

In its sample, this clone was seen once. The CDR3 reads CASSLGIRGRAFF. For the CDR3, the DNA is TGTGCCAGCAGTTTGGGAATAAGGGGAAGAGCTTTCTTT. This chain links TRBV27 with TRBJ1-1, with a weak D call TRBD1 (5 bases). Looked up from germline, CDR1 is MNHEY and CDR2 is SMNVEV (reference sequence). V was pared by 3 bases and J by 10 bases, with 15 bases between. The CDR3 sequence is 13 residues long.

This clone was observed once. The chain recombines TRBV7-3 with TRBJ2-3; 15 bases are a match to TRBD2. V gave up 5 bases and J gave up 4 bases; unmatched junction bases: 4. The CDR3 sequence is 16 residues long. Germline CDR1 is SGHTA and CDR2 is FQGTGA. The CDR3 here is CASSLRTSGRADTQYF. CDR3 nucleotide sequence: TGTGCCAGCAGCCTTCGGACTAGCGGGAGGGCAGATACGCAGTATTTT.

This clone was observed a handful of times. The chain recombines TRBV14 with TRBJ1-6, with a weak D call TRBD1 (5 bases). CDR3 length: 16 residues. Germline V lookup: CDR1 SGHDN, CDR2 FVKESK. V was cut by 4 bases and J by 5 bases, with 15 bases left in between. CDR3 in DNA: TGTGCCAGCAGCCGGGGGTTTGGAGGGGATAATTCACCCCTCCACTTT. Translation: CASSRGFGGDNSPLHF.

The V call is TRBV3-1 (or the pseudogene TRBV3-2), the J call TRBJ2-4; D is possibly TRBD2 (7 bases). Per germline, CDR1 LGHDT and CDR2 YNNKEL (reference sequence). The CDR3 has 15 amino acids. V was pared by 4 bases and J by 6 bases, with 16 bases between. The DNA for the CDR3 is TGTGCCAGCAGCCCCCGGGGGGCAGGAGCAAACATTCAGTACTTC. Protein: CASSPRGAGANIQYF.

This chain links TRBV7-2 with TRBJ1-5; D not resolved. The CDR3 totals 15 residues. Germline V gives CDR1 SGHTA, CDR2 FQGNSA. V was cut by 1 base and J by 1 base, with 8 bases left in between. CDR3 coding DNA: TGTGCCAGCAGCTTAGTACAAAGAAGCAATCAGCCCCAGCATTTT. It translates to CASSLVQRSNQPQHF. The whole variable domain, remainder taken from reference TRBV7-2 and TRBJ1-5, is GAGVSQSPSNKVTEKGKDVELRCDPISGHTALYWYRQSLGQGLEFLIYFQGNSAPDKSGLPSDRFSAERTGGSVSTLTIQRTQQEDSAVYLCASSLVQRSNQPQHFGDGTRLSIL.

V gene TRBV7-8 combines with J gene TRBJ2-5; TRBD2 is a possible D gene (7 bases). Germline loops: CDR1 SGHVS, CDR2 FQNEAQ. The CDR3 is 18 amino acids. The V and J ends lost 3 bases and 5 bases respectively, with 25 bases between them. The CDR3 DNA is TGTGCCAGCAGCTTCGGGGGGCGGGGTGTGGCTAGCTGGGAGACCCAGTACTTC. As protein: CASSFGGRGVASWETQYF.

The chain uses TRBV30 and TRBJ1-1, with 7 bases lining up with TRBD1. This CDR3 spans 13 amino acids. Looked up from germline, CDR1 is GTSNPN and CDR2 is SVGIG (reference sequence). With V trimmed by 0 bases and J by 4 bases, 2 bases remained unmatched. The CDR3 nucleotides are TGTGCCTGGAGTGTGACAGGGACCACTGAAGCTTTCTTT. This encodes CAWSVTGTTEAFF.

The CDR3 sequence: CASTTTGGYNEQFF. The CDR3 coding sequence is TGTGCCAGTACTACGACAGGGGGCTACAATGAGCAGTTCTTC. This sequence joins TRBV19 and TRBJ2-1; TRBD1 matches at 9 bases. V shed 7 bases, J shed 3 bases, and the junction held 4 bases outside the gene matches. This CDR3 region has 14 residues. Germline V gene lookup returns CDR1 LNHDA and CDR2 SQIVND (reference sequence).

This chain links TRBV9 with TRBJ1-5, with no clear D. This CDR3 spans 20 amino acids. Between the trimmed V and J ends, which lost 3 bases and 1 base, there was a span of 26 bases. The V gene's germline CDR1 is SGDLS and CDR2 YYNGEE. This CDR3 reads CASSENGSPSRTGSNQPQHF. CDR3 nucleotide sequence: TGTGCCAGCAGCGAAAATGGGTCCCCCTCCCGGACGGGGAGCAATCAGCCCCAGCATTTT.

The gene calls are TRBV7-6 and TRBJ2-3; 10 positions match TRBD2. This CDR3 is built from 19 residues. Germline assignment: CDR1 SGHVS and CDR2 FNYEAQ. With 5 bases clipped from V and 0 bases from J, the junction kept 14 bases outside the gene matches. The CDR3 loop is CASSPHPVSGGPSTDTQYF. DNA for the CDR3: TGTGCCAGCAGCCCCCACCCGGTTAGCGGGGGGCCGAGCACAGATACGCAGTATTTT.

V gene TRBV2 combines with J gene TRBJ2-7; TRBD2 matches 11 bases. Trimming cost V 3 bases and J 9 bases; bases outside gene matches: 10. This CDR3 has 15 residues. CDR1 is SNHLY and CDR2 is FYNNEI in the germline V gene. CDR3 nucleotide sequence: TGTGCCAGCAGTGAGTTCTCGCTAGCGGGAGGATTGCAGTACTTC. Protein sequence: CASSEFSLAGGLQYF.

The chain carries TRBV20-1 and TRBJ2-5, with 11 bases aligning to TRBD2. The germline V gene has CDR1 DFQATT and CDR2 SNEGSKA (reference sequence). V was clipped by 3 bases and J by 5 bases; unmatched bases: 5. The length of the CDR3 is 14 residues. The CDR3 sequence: CSASTSGGGETQYF. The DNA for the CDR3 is TGCAGTGCTAGTACTAGCGGGGGTGGGGAGACCCAGTACTTC.

The chain's CDR3 is CASGLDQGSGNTIYF. The DNA for the CDR3 is TGTGCTAGTGGTTTGGATCAGGGGTCTGGAAACACCATATATTTT. The chain employs TRBV12-5 and TRBJ1-3; D is possibly TRBD1 (6 bases). Trimming shortened V by 1 base and J by 1 base, and 8 bases separated the two germline ends. The germline V gene has CDR1 LGHNT and CDR2 FRNRAP. CDR3 size: 15 residues.

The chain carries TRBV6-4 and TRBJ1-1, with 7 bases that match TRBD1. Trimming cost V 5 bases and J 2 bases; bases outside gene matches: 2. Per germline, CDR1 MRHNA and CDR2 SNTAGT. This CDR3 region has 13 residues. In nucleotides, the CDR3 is TGTGCCAGCAGTAAGGGGGCTAACACTGAAGCTTTCTTT. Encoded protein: CASSKGANTEAFF.

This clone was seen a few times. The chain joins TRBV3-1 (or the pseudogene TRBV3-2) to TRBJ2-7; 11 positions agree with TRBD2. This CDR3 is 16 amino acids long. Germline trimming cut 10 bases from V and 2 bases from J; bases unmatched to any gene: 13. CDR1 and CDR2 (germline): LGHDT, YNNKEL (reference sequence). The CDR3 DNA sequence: TGTGCCACATCCAAGACATTGGGACTAGCGGCCTACGAGCAGTACTTC. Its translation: CATSKTLGLAAYEQYF.

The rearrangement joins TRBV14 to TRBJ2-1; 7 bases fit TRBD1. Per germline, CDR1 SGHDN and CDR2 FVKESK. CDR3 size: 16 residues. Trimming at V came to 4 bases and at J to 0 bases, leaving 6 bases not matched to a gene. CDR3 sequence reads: CASSLSGTASYNEQFF. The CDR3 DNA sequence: TGTGCCAGCAGCCTGTCCGGGACAGCCTCCTACAATGAGCAGTTCTTC.

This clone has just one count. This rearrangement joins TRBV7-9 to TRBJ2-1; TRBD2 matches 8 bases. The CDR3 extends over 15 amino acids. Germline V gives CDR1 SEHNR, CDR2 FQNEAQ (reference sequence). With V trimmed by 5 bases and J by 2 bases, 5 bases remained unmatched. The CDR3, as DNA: TGTGCCAGCAGCATTACACTAGCGGCCTACAATGAGCAGTTCTTC. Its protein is CASSITLAAYNEQFF.

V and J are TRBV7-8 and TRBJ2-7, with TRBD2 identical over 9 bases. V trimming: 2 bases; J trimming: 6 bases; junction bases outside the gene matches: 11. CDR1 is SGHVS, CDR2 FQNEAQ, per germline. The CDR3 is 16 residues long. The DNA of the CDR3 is TGTGCCAGCAGCTTATGGCTAGCGGGGTCGAACGGCGAGCAGTACTTC. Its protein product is CASSLWLAGSNGEQYF.

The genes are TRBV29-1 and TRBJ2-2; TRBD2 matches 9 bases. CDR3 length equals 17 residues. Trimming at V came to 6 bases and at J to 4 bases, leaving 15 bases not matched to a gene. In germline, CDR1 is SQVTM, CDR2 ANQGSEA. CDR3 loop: CSVSKGTGAGGTGELFF. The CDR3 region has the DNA TGCAGCGTCTCAAAGGGGACGGGAGCGGGGGGCACCGGGGAGCTGTTTTTT.

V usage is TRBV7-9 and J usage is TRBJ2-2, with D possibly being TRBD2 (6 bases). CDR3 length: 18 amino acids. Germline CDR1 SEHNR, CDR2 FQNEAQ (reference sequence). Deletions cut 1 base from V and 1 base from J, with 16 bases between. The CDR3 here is CASSLVGPGLLNTGELFF. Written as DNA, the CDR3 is TGTGCCAGCAGCTTAGTGGGTCCGGGACTCCTGAACACCGGGGAGCTGTTTTTT. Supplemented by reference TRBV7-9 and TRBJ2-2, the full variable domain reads DTGVSQNPRHKITKRGQNVTFRCDPISEHNRLYWYRQTLGQGPEFLTYFQNEAQLEKSRLLSDRFSAERPKGSFSTLEIQRTEQGDSAMYLCASSLVGPGLLNTGELFFGEGSRLTVL.